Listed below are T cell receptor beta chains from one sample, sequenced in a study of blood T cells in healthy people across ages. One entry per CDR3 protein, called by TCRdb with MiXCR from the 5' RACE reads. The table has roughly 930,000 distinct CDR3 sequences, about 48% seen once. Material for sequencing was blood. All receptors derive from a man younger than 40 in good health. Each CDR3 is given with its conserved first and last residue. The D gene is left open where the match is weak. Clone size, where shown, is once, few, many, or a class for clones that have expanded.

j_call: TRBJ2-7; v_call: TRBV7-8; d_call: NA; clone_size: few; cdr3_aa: CASSLAATQGRYEQYF; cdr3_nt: TGTGCCAGCAGCTTAGCGGCCACCCAGGGGAGGTACGAGCAGTACTTC
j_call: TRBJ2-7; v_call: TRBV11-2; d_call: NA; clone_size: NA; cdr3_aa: CASTFGGPVYEQYF; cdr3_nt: TGTGCCAGCACCTTTGGGGGTCCTGTCTACGAGCAGTACTTC
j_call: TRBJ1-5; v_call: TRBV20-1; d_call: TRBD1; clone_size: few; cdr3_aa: CSAQDRGGNQPQHF; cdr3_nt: TGCAGTGCACAAGACAGGGGTGGCAATCAGCCCCAGCATTTT
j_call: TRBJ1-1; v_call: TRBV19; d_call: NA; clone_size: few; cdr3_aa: CASSYRVNTEAFF; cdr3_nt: TGTGCCAGTAGTTATAGGGTGAACACTGAAGCTTTCTTT
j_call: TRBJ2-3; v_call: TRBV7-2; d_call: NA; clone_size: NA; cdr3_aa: CANSRSPTGHGADTQYF; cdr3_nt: TGTGCCAACAGCCGGAGCCCCACAGGTCACGGGGCAGATACGCAGTATTTT
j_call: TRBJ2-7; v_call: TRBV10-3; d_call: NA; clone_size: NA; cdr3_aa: CAISDSSSYEQYF; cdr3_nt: TGTGCCATCAGTGACAGCAGCTCCTACGAGCAGTACTTC
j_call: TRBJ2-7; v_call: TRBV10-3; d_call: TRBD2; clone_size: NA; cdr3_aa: CAIGGLAGYEQYF; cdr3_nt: TGTGCCATCGGGGGACTAGCGGGCTACGAGCAGTACTTC
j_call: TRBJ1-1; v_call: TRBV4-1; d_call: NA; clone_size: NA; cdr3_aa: CASSQVSTVYAFF; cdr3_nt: TGCGCCAGCAGCCAAGTATCAACAGTATACGCTTTCTTT
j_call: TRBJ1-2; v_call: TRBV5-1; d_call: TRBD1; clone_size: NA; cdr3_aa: CASSSEQGSSNYGYTF; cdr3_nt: TGCGCCAGCAGCTCAGAACAGGGGTCTTCTAACTATGGCTACACCTTC
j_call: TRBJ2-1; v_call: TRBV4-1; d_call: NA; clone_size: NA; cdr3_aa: CASSQDRHRSYNEQFF; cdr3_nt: TGCGCCAGCAGCCAAGATAGGCACCGATCCTACAATGAGCAGTTCTTC
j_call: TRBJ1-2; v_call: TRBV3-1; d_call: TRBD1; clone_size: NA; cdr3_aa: CASSQEGTDQYGYTF; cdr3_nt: TGTGCCAGCAGCCAAGAAGGGACAGATCAATATGGCTACACCTTC
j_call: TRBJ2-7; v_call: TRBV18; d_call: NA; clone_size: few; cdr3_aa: CASSPWSYEQYF; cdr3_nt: TGTGCCAGCTCACCGTGGAGCTACGAGCAGTACTTC
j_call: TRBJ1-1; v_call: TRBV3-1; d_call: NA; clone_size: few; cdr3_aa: CASRHGENTEAFF; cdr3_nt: TGTGCCAGCAGGCACGGGGAAAACACTGAAGCTTTCTTT
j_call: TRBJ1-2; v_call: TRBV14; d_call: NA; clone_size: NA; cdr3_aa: CASSPVRGAESYGYTF; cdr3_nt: TGTGCCAGCAGCCCCGTTAGGGGAGCGGAGAGCTATGGCTACACCTTC
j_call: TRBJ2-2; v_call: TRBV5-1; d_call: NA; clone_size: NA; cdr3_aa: CASSFGTQAGELFF; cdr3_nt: TGCGCCAGCAGCTTTGGGACACAGGCCGGGGAGCTGTTTTTT
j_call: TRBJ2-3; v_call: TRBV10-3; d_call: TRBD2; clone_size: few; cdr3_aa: CAIRRLAGLDTQYF; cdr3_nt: TGTGCCATCAGGAGACTAGCGGGGCTCGATACGCAGTATTTT
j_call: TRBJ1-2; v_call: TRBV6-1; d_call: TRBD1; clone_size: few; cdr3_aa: CASSEQATGGAGYTF; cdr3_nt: TGTGCCAGCAGTGAACAGGCGACAGGGGGCGCGGGCTACACCTTC
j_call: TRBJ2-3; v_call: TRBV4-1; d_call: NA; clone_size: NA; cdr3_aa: CASSQGSSASRTDTQYF; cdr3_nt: TGCGCCAGCAGCCAAGGATCTAGCGCTTCCCGCACAGATACGCAGTATTTT
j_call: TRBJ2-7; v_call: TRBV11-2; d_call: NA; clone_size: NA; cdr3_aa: CVSTQVTGEQYF; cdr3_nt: TGTGTCAGCACCCAAGTGACGGGGGAGCAGTACTTC
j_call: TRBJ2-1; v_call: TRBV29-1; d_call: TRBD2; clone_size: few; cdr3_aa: CSVVLTYYRTSGYNEQFF; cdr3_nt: TGCAGCGTTGTCCTTACTTACTATCGGACTAGCGGATACAATGAGCAGTTCTTC
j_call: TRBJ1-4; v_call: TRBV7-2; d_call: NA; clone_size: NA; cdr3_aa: CASSKLQNEKLFF; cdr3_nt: TGTGCCAGCAGCAAACTCCAAAATGAAAAACTGTTTTTT
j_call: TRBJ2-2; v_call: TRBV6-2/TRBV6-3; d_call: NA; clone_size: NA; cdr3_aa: CASSFTTSRMVAGELFF; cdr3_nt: TGTGCCAGCAGTTTTACGACCAGCCGAATGGTCGCCGGGGAGCTGTTTTTT
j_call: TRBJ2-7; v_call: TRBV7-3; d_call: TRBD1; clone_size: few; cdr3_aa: CASRRDRDYEQYF; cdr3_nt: TGTGCCAGCCGACGGGACAGGGACTACGAGCAGTACTTC
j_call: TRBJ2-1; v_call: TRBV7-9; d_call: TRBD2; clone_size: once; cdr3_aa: CASSVGLAGSSYEQFF; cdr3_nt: TGTGCCAGCAGCGTAGGACTAGCGGGGAGCTCCTACGAGCAGTTCTTC
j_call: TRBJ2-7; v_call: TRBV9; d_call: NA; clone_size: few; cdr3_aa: CASSATPEYEQYF; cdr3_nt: TGTGCCAGCAGCGCGACTCCTGAGTACGAGCAGTACTTC
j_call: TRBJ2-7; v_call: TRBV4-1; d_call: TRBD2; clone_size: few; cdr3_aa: CASSQDPRGGYEQYF; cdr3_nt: TGCGCCAGCAGCCAAGATCCGCGGGGGGGATACGAGCAGTACTTC
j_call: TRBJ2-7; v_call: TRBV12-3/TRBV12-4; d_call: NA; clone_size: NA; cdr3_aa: CASSPQPGTMNEQYF; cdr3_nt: TGTGCCAGCAGTCCACAACCCGGGACAATGAACGAGCAGTACTTC
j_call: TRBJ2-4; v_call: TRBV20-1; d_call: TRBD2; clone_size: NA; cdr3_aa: CSASGTSGPSAKNIQYF; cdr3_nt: TGCAGTGCGTCCGGGACTAGCGGACCCTCGGCCAAAAACATTCAGTACTTC
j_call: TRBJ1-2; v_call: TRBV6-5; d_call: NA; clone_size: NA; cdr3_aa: CASSYKGNNYGYTF; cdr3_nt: TGTGCCAGCAGTTACAAGGGAAATAACTATGGCTACACCTTC
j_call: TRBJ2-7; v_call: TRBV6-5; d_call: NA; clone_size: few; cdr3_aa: CASSRGTYNEQYF; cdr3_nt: TGTGCCAGCAGCCGCGGGACCTACAATGAGCAGTACTTC
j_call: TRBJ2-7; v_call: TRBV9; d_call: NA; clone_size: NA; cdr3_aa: CASSAPASYEQYF; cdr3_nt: TGTGCCAGCAGCGCACCTGCATCCTACGAGCAGTACTTC
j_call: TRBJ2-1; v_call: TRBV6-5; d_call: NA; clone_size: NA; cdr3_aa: CASSPDSPTVNEQFF; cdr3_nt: TGTGCCAGCAGTCCCGACAGTCCAACAGTAAATGAGCAGTTCTTC
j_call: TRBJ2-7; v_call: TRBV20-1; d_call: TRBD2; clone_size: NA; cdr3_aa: CSARGTSGAGEQYF; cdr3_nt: TGCAGTGCTAGAGGGACTAGCGGGGCCGGCGAGCAGTACTTC
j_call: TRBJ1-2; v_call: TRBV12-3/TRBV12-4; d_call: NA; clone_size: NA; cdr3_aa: CASSLPDYYGYTF; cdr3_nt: TGTGCCAGCAGTTTACCGGATTATTATGGCTACACCTTC
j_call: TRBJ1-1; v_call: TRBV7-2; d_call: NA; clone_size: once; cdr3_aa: CASSVWGMNTEAFF; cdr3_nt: TGTGCCAGCAGTGTCTGGGGCATGAACACTGAAGCTTTCTTT
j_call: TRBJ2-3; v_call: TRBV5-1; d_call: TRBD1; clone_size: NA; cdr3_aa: CASSSPTFKDRGETDTQYF; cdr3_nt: TGCGCCAGCAGCTCCCCTACTTTTAAGGACAGGGGAGAGACAGATACGCAGTATTTT
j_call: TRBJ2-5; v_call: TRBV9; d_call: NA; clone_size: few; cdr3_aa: CASSVAVESKTQYF; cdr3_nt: TGTGCCAGCAGCGTAGCTGTGGAGAGCAAGACCCAGTACTTC
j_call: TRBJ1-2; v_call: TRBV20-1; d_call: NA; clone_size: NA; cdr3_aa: CSAPDSNYGYTF; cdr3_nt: TGCAGTGCGCCCGACAGTAACTATGGCTACACCTTC
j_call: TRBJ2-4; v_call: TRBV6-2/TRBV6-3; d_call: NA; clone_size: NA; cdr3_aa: CASVSDLQGAKNIQYF; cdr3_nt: TGTGCCAGCGTTTCAGACCTGCAGGGGGCCAAAAACATTCAGTACTTC